These 20 T cell receptor beta chains came from one sample sequenced in a study of cytomegalovirus exposure and HLA in healthy donors. PCR employed 60 Vbeta and 13 Jbeta primers. Repertoires were generated with immunoSEQ multiplex PCR, while TCRdb's copy carries only in-frame clones and drops some. Found here are 75,000 to 90,000 clones, roughly 85% of them singletons; the top ten hold around 7%. The sequenced sample was PBMCs. The source is a middle-aged man in good health and CMV-seropositive.

This clone was seen only a few times. The chain couples TRBV5-5 to TRBJ1-4; TRBD1 matches 7 bases. Trimming took 4 bases from V and 0 from J; bases not matched to a gene: 6. This CDR3 is built from 16 residues. Germline V gene data show CDR1 as SGHKS and CDR2 as YYEKEE (reference sequence). CDR3 in DNA: TGTGCCAGCAGCACGGGACAGAAAGCAACTAATGAAAAACTGTTTTTT. Translated, it gives CASSTGQKATNEKLFF.

V and J are TRBV2 and TRBJ2-6; TRBD2 might be the D (5 bases). The germline V and J ends were trimmed by 4 bases and 2 bases, with 6 bases remaining between them. Germline V gives CDR1 SNHLY, CDR2 FYNNEI. This CDR3 spans 14 amino acids. Here the CDR3 reads CASSVGAGANVLTF. For the CDR3, the DNA is TGTGCCAGCAGTGTCGGGGCTGGGGCCAACGTCCTGACTTTC.

This chain joins TRBV6-6 and TRBJ1-1; the match to TRBD1 covers 7 bases. Per germline, CDR1 MNHNY and CDR2 SVGAGI (reference sequence). Unmatched junction bases numbered 6, after V lost 5 bases and J lost 0 bases. The CDR3 has 15 residues. Here the CDR3 DNA reads TGTGCCAGCAGTAACGAGGACAGGATGAACACTGAAGCTTTCTTT. It encodes CASSNEDRMNTEAFF.

The table lists this clone with a few counts. V is TRBV13 and J is TRBJ2-7; 10 nucleotides line up with TRBD2. CDR3 length: 16 residues. With V trimmed by 0 bases and J by 5 bases, 7 bases remained unmatched. Germline V gives CDR1 PRHDT, CDR2 FYEKMQ (reference sequence). For the CDR3, the DNA is TGTGCCAGCAGCTTAGGCGGTAGCGGGGGGTACCACGAGCAGTACTTC. Translation gives CASSLGGSGGYHEQYF.

CDR3 nucleotides: TGTGCCAGCAGCTCCAGCGGGATTACCTACAATGAGCAGTTCTTC. Protein sequence: CASSSSGITYNEQFF. The chain links TRBV7-3 to TRBJ2-1, with TRBD2 matching 7 bases. V lost 4 bases, J lost 2 bases, and 5 bases stayed unmatched. Looked up from germline, CDR1 is SGHTA and CDR2 is FQGTGA. The CDR3 runs 15 residues.

The chain carries TRBV5-1 and TRBJ1-5; D call uncertain. The CDR3 covers 15 residues. V was cut by 4 bases and J by 1 base, with 12 bases left in between. CDR1 and CDR2 from the germline V gene are SGHRS and YFSETQ. CDR3 residues: CASSPSGGSNQPQHF. The DNA of the CDR3 is TGCGCCAGCAGCCCGTCGGGAGGCAGCAATCAGCCCCAGCATTTT. Looking up the rest from reference TRBV5-1 and TRBJ1-5 gives the full variable domain: KAGVTQTPRYLIKTRGQQVTLSCSPISGHRSVSWYQQTPGQGLQFLFEYFSETQRNKGNFPGRFSGRQFSNSRSEMNVSTLELGDSALYLCASSPSGGSNQPQHFGDGTRLSIL.

The chain carries TRBV4-2 and TRBJ2-5, with 13 bases fitting TRBD2. The CDR3 is made up of 17 amino acids. CDR1 and CDR2 from the germline V gene are LGHNA and YNFKEQ. V was pared by 3 bases and J by 0 bases, with 4 bases of the junction left unmatched. The chain's CDR3 is CASSQQGLAGDQETQYF. CDR3 DNA sequence: TGTGCCAGCAGCCAGCAAGGACTAGCGGGAGACCAAGAGACCCAGTACTTC.

The gene calls are TRBV5-4 and TRBJ1-2; possibly TRBD1 for D (5 bases). CDR1 SGHNT and CDR2 YYREEE come from the germline V gene (reference sequence). CDR3 length equals 13 residues. V was clipped by 1 base and J by 2 bases, with 6 bases between them. The CDR3 reads CASSLPGNYGYTF. In DNA form, the CDR3 reads TGTGCCAGCAGCTTGCCAGGGAACTATGGCTACACCTTC.

Here the CDR3 DNA reads TGTGCCAGCAGCTTCGGAGCGGGAGCCTACAATGAGCAGTTCTTC. This codes for CASSFGAGAYNEQFF. The J gene is TRBJ2-1, the V gene TRBV7-3, with TRBD2 identical over 8 bases. The CDR3 has 15 amino acids. Germline V CDR1 and CDR2: SGHTA, FQGTGA. With V trimmed by 3 bases and J by 2 bases, 3 bases remained unmatched.

The chain employs TRBV11-2 and TRBJ1-2, with D possibly being TRBD1 (5 bases). The CDR3 has 14 amino acids. Germline V gene sequence: CDR1 SGHAT, CDR2 FQNNGV. V was trimmed by 5 bases and J by 6 bases, leaving 16 bases between them. The CDR3 region has the DNA TGTGCCAGCAGCCAAGGATGGGGGGGTGATGGCTACACCTTC. Protein product: CASSQGWGGDGYTF. The full variable domain, in which reference TRBV11-2 and TRBJ1-2 provide the parts outside the CDR3, is EAGVAQSPRYKIIEKRQSVAFWCNPISGHATLYWYQQILGQGPKLLIQFQNNGVVDDSQLPKDRFSAERLKGVDSTLKIQPAKLEDSAVYLCASSQGWGGDGYTFGSGTRLTVV.

The chain carries TRBV7-2 and TRBJ1-6; D is possibly TRBD1 (6 bases). Trimming pared 5 bases from V and 8 bases from J, leaving 13 bases between. This CDR3 spans 14 amino acids. CDR1 is SGHTA and CDR2 is FQGNSA in the germline V gene. The CDR3 region is CASSPGTWDSPLHF. The CDR3, as DNA: TGTGCCAGCAGCCCTGGGACATGGGATTCACCCCTCCACTTT.

The table lists this clone with a count of one. This rearrangement joins TRBV7-3 to TRBJ2-5; D not resolved. The tail of the sequence fits TRBJ2-7 better, so the J call may be wrong. CDR3 length: 13 residues. The germline gives CDR1 SGHTA, CDR2 FQGTGA. This chain's CDR3 is CASSLWAGYEQYF. In nucleotides, the CDR3 is TGTGCCAGCAGCTTATGGGCAGGCTACGAGCAGTACTTC.

V usage is TRBV7-6 and J usage is TRBJ2-2; possibly TRBD1 for D (5 bases). Trimming left V 6 bases short and J 6 bases short, with 11 bases between. Germline loops: CDR1 SGHVS, CDR2 FNYEAQ. The CDR3 length is 13 residues. CDR3 sequence reads: CASSNPGPGELFF. In nucleotides, the CDR3 is TGTGCCAGCAGTAACCCAGGGCCCGGGGAGCTGTTTTTT.

The chain combines TRBV6-6 with TRBJ1-1; 8 nucleotides align to TRBD1. Trimming took 6 bases from V and 5 from J; bases not matched to a gene: 14. The germline CDR1 and CDR2 sequences are MNHNY and SVGAGI (reference sequence). CDR3 length equals 16 residues. CDR3 in amino acids: CASRTGFQGAGTEAFF. CDR3 bases: TGTGCCAGCAGGACGGGTTTTCAGGGGGCAGGTACTGAAGCTTTCTTT.

This sequence joins TRBV7-9 and TRBJ2-7, with D tentatively TRBD2 (6 bases). This CDR3 comprises 14 residues. Germline CDR1 SEHNR, CDR2 FQNEAQ (reference sequence). The V gene lost 6 bases and the J gene lost 6 bases, with 18 bases spanning the gap. The CDR3 sequence: CASSSGGRTPEQYF. The CDR3 DNA sequence: TGTGCCAGCAGTTCCGGTGGGAGGACTCCCGAGCAGTACTTC.

This clone has a handful of counts. The rearrangement uses TRBV5-1 and TRBJ2-5; 8 bases are shared with TRBD1. The CDR3 has 14 residues. V gave up 4 bases and J gave up 5 bases; unmatched junction bases: 7. Germline V lookup: CDR1 SGHRS, CDR2 YFSETQ. The CDR3 sequence: CASSVGQGRETQYF. In nucleotides, the CDR3 is TGCGCCAGCAGCGTCGGACAGGGTCGGGAGACCCAGTACTTC.

This clone has just one count. This chain joins TRBV30 and TRBJ1-3, with D possibly TRBD1 on 6 matching bases. Trimming took 8 bases from V and 1 from J, leaving 9 bases between them. There are 12 residues in the CDR3. CDR1 and CDR2 (germline): GTSNPN, SVGIG (reference sequence). DNA for the CDR3: TGTGCCCGCAGGGGTTCTGGAAACACCATATATTTT. Protein product: CARRGSGNTIYF.

This rearrangement joins TRBV6-5 to TRBJ1-2, with D uncertain. V lost 4 bases and J 5 bases, leaving 11 bases between the germline ends. Looked up from germline, CDR1 is MNHEY and CDR2 is SVGAGI. The CDR3 has 13 amino acids. The DNA of the CDR3 is TGTGCCAGCAGTTCGGGGATTAAATATGGCTACACCTTC. Translation: CASSSGIKYGYTF.

The CDR3 nucleotides are TGTGCCAGCAGCGGGACTAGCGGGCGGGCCACAGATACGCAGTATTTT. As protein: CASSGTSGRATDTQYF. This rearrangement joins TRBV9 to TRBJ2-3; 11 bases match TRBD2. The V gene end was trimmed by 3 bases and the J gene end by 2 bases; junction bases not matched to a gene: 5. This CDR3 spans 16 amino acids. Germline CDR1 is SGDLS and CDR2 is YYNGEE.

This clone has just a few counts. CDR3 bases: TGTGCCAGTAGTATTGCGTCAGGGCAGGGGACTGAAGCTTTCTTT. This codes for CASSIASGQGTEAFF. The chain combines TRBV19 with TRBJ1-1; possibly TRBD1 for D (6 bases). From germline, CDR1 is LNHDA and CDR2 SQIVND (reference sequence). CDR3 size: 15 residues. V gave up 3 bases and J gave up 5 bases, with 16 bases separating them.